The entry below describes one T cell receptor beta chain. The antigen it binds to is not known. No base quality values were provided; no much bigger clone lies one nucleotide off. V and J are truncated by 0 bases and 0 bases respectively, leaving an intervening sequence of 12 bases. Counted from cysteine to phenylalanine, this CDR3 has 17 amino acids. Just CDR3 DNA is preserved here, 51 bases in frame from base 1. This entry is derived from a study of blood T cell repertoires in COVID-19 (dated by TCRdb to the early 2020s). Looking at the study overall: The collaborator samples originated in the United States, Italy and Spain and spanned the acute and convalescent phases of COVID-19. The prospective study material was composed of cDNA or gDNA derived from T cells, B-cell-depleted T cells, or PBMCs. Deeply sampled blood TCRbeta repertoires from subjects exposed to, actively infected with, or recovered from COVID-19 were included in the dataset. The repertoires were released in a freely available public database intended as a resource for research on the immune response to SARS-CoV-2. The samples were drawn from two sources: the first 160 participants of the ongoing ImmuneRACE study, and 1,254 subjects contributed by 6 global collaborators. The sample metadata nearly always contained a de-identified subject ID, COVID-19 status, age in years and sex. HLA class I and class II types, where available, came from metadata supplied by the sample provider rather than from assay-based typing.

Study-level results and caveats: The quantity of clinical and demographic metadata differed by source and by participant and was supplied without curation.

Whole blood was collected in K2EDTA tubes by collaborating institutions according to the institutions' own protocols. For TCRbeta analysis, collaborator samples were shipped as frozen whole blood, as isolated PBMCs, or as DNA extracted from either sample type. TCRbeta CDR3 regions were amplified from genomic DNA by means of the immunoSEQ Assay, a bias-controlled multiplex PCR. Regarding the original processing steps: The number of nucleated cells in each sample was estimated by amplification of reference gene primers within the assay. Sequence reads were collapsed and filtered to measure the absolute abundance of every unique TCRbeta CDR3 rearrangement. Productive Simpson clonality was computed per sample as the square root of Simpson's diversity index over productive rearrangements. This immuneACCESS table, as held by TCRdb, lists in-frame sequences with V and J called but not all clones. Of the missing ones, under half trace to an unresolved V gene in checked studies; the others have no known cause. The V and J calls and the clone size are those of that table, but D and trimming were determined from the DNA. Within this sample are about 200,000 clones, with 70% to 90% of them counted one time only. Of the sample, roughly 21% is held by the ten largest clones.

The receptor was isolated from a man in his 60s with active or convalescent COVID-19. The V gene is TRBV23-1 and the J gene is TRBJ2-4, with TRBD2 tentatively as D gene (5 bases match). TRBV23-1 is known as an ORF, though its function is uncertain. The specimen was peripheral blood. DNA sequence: TGCGCCAGCAGTCAATCACGGGGAAAAGGAGCCAAAAACATTCAGTACTTC. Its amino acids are CASSQSRGKGAKNIQYF.